The 31 T cell receptor beta chains below all came from one sample that was sequenced in a study of blood T cell repertoires in COVID-19. Measured with immunoSEQ multiplex PCR; TCRdb has only the in-frame clones, and not every one. The data contain 90,000 to 110,000 clones, approximately 87% of them singletons. Sequences were obtained from peripheral blood. The receptors here all came from a woman aged 55-75 years with acute or convalescent COVID-19.

This rearrangement joins TRBV12-3 or TRBV12-4 to TRBJ2-5; no clear D. V gave up 9 bases and J gave up 2 bases, with 10 bases separating them. The CDR3 totals 12 residues. CDR3 amino acids: CASATLQETQYF. In DNA, the CDR3 is TGTGCCAGTGCCACCCTACAAGAGACCCAGTACTTC.

The chain uses TRBV11-2 and TRBJ1-3; D not resolved. Germline V gene data show CDR1 as SGHAT and CDR2 as FQNNGV. The CDR3 consists of 16 residues. The germline V and J ends were trimmed by 3 bases and 0 bases, with 12 bases remaining between them. The CDR3 spells CASSFGSVYSGNTIYF. The CDR3 DNA sequence: TGTGCCAGCAGCTTCGGGTCGGTCTACTCTGGAAACACCATATATTTT.

This chain links TRBV5-1 with TRBJ2-7; D perhaps matches TRBD2 (5 bases). Looked up from germline, CDR1 is SGHRS and CDR2 is YFSETQ. This CDR3 is built from 14 residues. Trimming took off 0 bases at V and 2 bases at J, with 9 bases between the two ends. The CDR3 DNA reads as TGCGCCAGCAGCTTGGGGGAGAGGACCTACGAGCAGTACTTC. Amino acid sequence: CASSLGERTYEQYF.

The chain uses TRBV6-6 and TRBJ1-1; D is ambiguous. CDR1 and CDR2 from the germline V gene are MNHNY and SVGAGI (reference sequence). Trimming pared 6 bases from V and 1 base from J, leaving 12 bases between. This CDR3 region has 14 residues. The CDR3 nucleotides read TGTGCCAGCAGGACGGGGATTTCGAACACTGAAGCTTTCTTT. Encoded protein: CASRTGISNTEAFF.

V and J are TRBV2 and TRBJ1-1; weak D call: TRBD1 (5 bases). Germline V gene data show CDR1 as SNHLY and CDR2 as FYNNEI. The CDR3 loop spans 16 amino acids. With 1 base removed from V and 1 base from J, the gap between germline ends came to 13 bases. The CDR3 coding sequence is TGTGCCAGCAGTGAAGTTGGCGGGGGACCGAACACTGAAGCTTTCTTT. This encodes CASSEVGGGPNTEAFF.

The rearrangement uses TRBV12-3 or TRBV12-4 and TRBJ2-3; no reliable D call. CDR3 length: 13 residues. Trimming took off 6 bases at V and 3 bases at J, with 10 bases between the two ends. The DNA of the CDR3 is TGTGCCAGCAGCCCCTACCGGACAGATACGCAGTATTTT. Encoded protein: CASSPYRTDTQYF.

The chain links TRBV27 to TRBJ1-3; 7 positions agree with TRBD1. The CDR3 spans 16 residues. V shed 5 bases, J shed 3 bases, and the junction held 10 bases outside the gene matches. CDR1 and CDR2 from the germline V gene are MNHEY and SMNVEV (reference sequence). The CDR3 DNA sequence: TGTGCCAGCAGTAGAGGGCACCGGGACAGTGGAAACACCATATATTTT. Amino acid sequence: CASSRGHRDSGNTIYF.

This chain joins TRBV29-1 and TRBJ2-3; 8 bases match TRBD1. Per the germline V gene, CDR1 is SQVTM and CDR2 is ANQGSEA. The junction had 3 bases not matched to a gene; V was cut back by 2 bases and J by 2 bases. The CDR3 totals 14 residues. In DNA form, the CDR3 reads TGCAGCGTTGAATGGGACAGGAACACAGATACGCAGTATTTT. It yields the protein CSVEWDRNTDTQYF.

This sequence joins TRBV5-6 and TRBJ2-1; TRBD1 might be the D (6 bases). The CDR3 spans 17 residues. With 4 bases removed from V and 9 bases from J, the gap between germline ends came to 26 bases. Germline V lookup: CDR1 SGHDT, CDR2 YYEEEE. This chain's CDR3 is CASSPTRGSPLGREQFF. CDR3 sequence (DNA): TGTGCCAGCAGCCCAACGAGGGGGTCCCCCTTGGGGCGTGAGCAGTTCTTC.

This clone was picked up a small number of times. The chain combines TRBV7-9 with TRBJ1-6; tentative D call: TRBD1 (6 bases). This CDR3 spans 15 amino acids. The V gene's germline CDR1 is SEHNR and CDR2 FQNEAQ (reference sequence). Trimming removed 7 bases from V and 8 bases from J, with 18 bases in between. The CDR3 nucleotides are TGTGCCAGCACGTTTGGGGGCGCGAGAGATTCACCCCTCCACTTT. As protein: CASTFGGARDSPLHF.

The V call is TRBV15, the J call TRBJ2-7; TRBD2 matches at 16 bases. CDR1 and CDR2 (germline): LNHNV, YYDKDF (reference sequence). Unmatched junction bases numbered 10, after V lost 2 bases and J lost 3 bases. The CDR3 consists of 19 residues. In DNA, the CDR3 is TGTGCCACCAGCAGATCCCCCGGGACTAGCGGGAGGGAAGTCTACGAGCAGTACTTC. The encoded protein is CATSRSPGTSGREVYEQYF.

The V and J genes are TRBV24-1 and TRBJ2-5; D is perhaps TRBD1 (6 bases). From germline, CDR1 is KGHDR and CDR2 SFDVKD. Trimming removed 4 bases at V and 2 bases at J, with 10 bases between. The CDR3 covers 14 residues. CDR3 protein: CATSDRTAQETQYF. The CDR3 coding sequence is TGTGCCACCAGTGACCGGACAGCGCAAGAGACCCAGTACTTC.

V and J are TRBV3-1 (or the pseudogene TRBV3-2) and TRBJ2-7; D is undetermined. Trimming took off 0 bases at V and 7 bases at J, with 13 bases between the two ends. Germline loops: CDR1 LGHDT, CDR2 YNNKEL (reference sequence). The CDR3 sequence is 14 residues long. This chain's CDR3 is CASSQERRIGEQYF. The CDR3 DNA is TGTGCCAGCAGCCAAGAGAGGCGGATCGGTGAGCAGTACTTC.

The rearrangement uses TRBV7-2 and TRBJ2-6; tentative D call: TRBD1 (5 bases). The V and J ends lost 0 bases and 4 bases respectively, with 10 bases between them. The germline gives CDR1 SGHTA, CDR2 FQGNSA. The CDR3 has 16 residues. The CDR3 spells CASSLAQGAGANVLTF. The CDR3 nucleotides are TGTGCCAGCAGCTTAGCCCAGGGCGCCGGGGCCAACGTCCTGACTTTC.

The rearrangement links TRBV5-1 to TRBJ2-5, with 9 bases lining up with TRBD1. The CDR3 has 18 residues. The junction had 14 bases not matched to a gene; V was cut back by 4 bases and J by 1 base. CDR1 and CDR2 from the germline V gene are SGHRS and YFSETQ. This CDR3 is CASSPPRTGEGFQETQYF. The CDR3 nucleotides are TGCGCCAGCAGCCCACCCCGGACAGGGGAGGGCTTCCAAGAGACCCAGTACTTC.

This chain links TRBV12-5 with TRBJ1-4; D might be TRBD1 (6 bases). The germline V and J ends were trimmed by 7 bases and 7 bases, with 22 bases remaining between them. This CDR3 is built from 16 residues. Germline lookup yields CDR1 LGHNT and CDR2 FRNRAP. In DNA, the CDR3 is TGTGCTAGTGCCGCACCCGAGGTGGGCAGGGGTGAAAAACTGTTTTTT. Protein sequence: CASAAPEVGRGEKLFF. The full variable domain, in which reference TRBV12-5 and TRBJ1-4 provide the parts outside the CDR3, is DARVTQTPRHKVTEMGQEVTMRCQPILGHNTVFWYRQTMMQGLELLAYFRNRAPLDDSGMPKDRFSAEMPDATLATLKIQPSEPRDSAVYFCASAAPEVGRGEKLFFGSGTQLSVL.

The rearrangement links TRBV15 to TRBJ2-1; 7 nucleotides align to TRBD2. Germline CDR1 LNHNV, CDR2 YYDKDF (reference sequence). V shed 5 bases and J 3 bases; nucleotides not matched to a gene: 4. This CDR3 spans 14 amino acids. The CDR3 loop is CATSQAGLYNEQFF. The CDR3 DNA reads TGTGCCACCAGCCAAGCGGGGCTCTACAATGAGCAGTTCTTC.

This clone has only one observation. The genes are TRBV5-5 and TRBJ1-6; the D gene is possibly TRBD1 (5 bases). V was shortened by 4 bases and J by 13 bases, with 18 bases between the two germline ends. Per germline, CDR1 SGHKS and CDR2 YYEKEE (reference sequence). The CDR3 runs to 14 residues. CDR3 sequence (DNA): TGTGCCAGCAGCCCCGGGGGGATAGTGGGTCCCCTCCACTTT. Its translation: CASSPGGIVGPLHF.

The V and J genes are TRBV14 and TRBJ1-2, with D hard to call. This CDR3 has 13 residues. The V end lost 6 bases, the J end lost 8 bases, and 16 bases lay between the germline ends. From germline, CDR1 is SGHDN and CDR2 FVKESK. CDR3 sequence (DNA): TGTGCCAGCAGGCTCCCGGGAGCGACCGGCTACACCTTC. Protein: CASRLPGATGYTF.

Only a few counts were recorded for this clone. The chain joins TRBV10-3 to TRBJ1-2; D might be TRBD1 (5 bases). CDR3 length: 12 amino acids. Germline V gene data show CDR1 as ENHRY and CDR2 as SYGVKD. V was cut by 11 bases and J by 4 bases, with 14 bases left in between. This chain's CDR3 is CAAQDPLYGYTF. The CDR3 coding sequence is TGTGCCGCACAGGACCCTCTCTATGGCTACACCTTC.

V is TRBV2 and J is TRBJ2-5, with D hard to call. The V and J ends lost 4 bases and 3 bases respectively, with 3 bases between them. The CDR3 has 11 residues. From germline, CDR1 is SNHLY and CDR2 FYNNEI. The CDR3 here is CASSAKETQYF. In DNA form, the CDR3 reads TGTGCCAGCAGTGCAAAAGAGACCCAGTACTTC. The full variable domain, in which reference TRBV2 and TRBJ2-5 provide the parts outside the CDR3, is EPEVTQTPSHQVTQMGQEVILRCVPISNHLYFYWYRQILGQKVEFLVSFYNNEISEKSEIFDDQFSVERPDGSNFTLKIRSTKLEDSAMYFCASSAKETQYFGPGTRLLVL.

Written as DNA, the CDR3 is TGTGCCAGCAGAGTCGGGTCGCTCTACGAGCAGTACTTC. Protein: CASRVGSLYEQYF. The chain carries TRBV28 and TRBJ2-7; no definite D call. The CDR3 length is 13 residues. CDR1 and CDR2 (germline): MDHEN, SYDVKM. The V end lost 6 bases, the J end lost 3 bases, and 12 bases lay between the germline ends.

V is TRBV6-5 and J is TRBJ1-1; 8 nucleotides line up with TRBD1. This CDR3 region has 13 residues. V lost 6 bases, J lost 0 bases, and 0 bases stayed unmatched. Germline V lookup: CDR1 MNHEY, CDR2 SVGAGI. The CDR3 nucleotides are TGTGCCAGCAGGACAGGGGTGAACACTGAAGCTTTCTTT. Its protein is CASRTGVNTEAFF.

The chain couples TRBV5-1 to TRBJ2-3, with D tentatively TRBD2 (5 bases). Trimming cost V 2 bases and J 2 bases, with 12 bases left between them. The V gene's germline CDR1 is SGHRS and CDR2 YFSETQ. The CDR3 is 15 residues long. CDR3 amino acids: CASSFRDPNTDTQYF. CDR3 DNA: TGCGCCAGCAGCTTTCGGGATCCAAACACAGATACGCAGTATTTT.

The chain combines TRBV18 with TRBJ2-2, with 11 bases lining up with TRBD1. The CDR3 length is 16 residues. Trimming removed 6 bases from V and 5 bases from J; junction bases left unmatched: 8. CDR1 is KGHSH and CDR2 is LQKENI in the germline V gene. The CDR3: CASSPRTGGETGELFF. Here the CDR3 DNA reads TGTGCCAGCTCTCCCCGGACAGGGGGCGAAACCGGGGAGCTGTTTTTT.

This clone was recorded a few times. The chain carries TRBV7-2 and TRBJ1-2; 7 nucleotides align to TRBD1. This CDR3 region has 17 residues. Germline assignment: CDR1 SGHTA and CDR2 FQGNSA. With V trimmed by 8 bases and J by 0 bases, 15 bases remained unmatched. The CDR3 loop reads CASYRYRGTLSNYGYTF. CDR3 coding DNA: TGTGCCAGCTATCGATACAGGGGAACACTCTCTAACTATGGCTACACCTTC. Full variable domain (outside the CDR3, taken from reference TRBV7-2 and TRBJ1-2): GAGVSQSPSNKVTEKGKDVELRCDPISGHTALYWYRQSLGQGLEFLIYFQGNSAPDKSGLPSDRFSAERTGGSVSTLTIQRTQQEDSAVYLCASYRYRGTLSNYGYTFGSGTRLTVV.

J is TRBJ2-2 and V is TRBV6-1; TRBD1 agrees at 7 bases. Germline values: CDR1 MNHNS, CDR2 SASEGT. The CDR3 length is 16 residues. V lost 4 bases to trimming and J lost 6 bases; unmatched junction nucleotides: 11. Written as DNA, the CDR3 is TGTGCCAGCAGTGGTGTCGGGACAGCCTCCTCCGGGGAGCTGTTTTTT. Residues: CASSGVGTASSGELFF.

This chain joins TRBV6-2 or TRBV6-3 and TRBJ2-1; 10 nucleotides align to TRBD2. J was trimmed by 2 bases and V by 6 bases; bases with no gene match: 7. Germline V CDR1 and CDR2: MNHEY, SVGEGT. The CDR3 consists of 16 residues. This CDR3 is CASRYLLAGPYNEQFF. The CDR3 region has the DNA TGTGCCAGCAGATACCTACTAGCGGGACCCTACAATGAGCAGTTCTTC.

This chain joins TRBV14 and TRBJ1-2; D is unclear. V lost 6 bases and J lost 5, with 10 bases in between. The length of the CDR3 is 12 residues. Germline CDR1 reads SGHDN; CDR2 reads FVKESK. CDR3 region: CASSSTGYGYTF. The CDR3 bases are TGTGCCAGCAGTTCCACGGGATATGGCTACACCTTC. The whole variable domain, remainder taken from reference TRBV14 and TRBJ1-2, is EAGVTQFPSHSVIEKGQTVTLRCDPISGHDNLYWYRRVMGKEIKFLLHFVKESKQDESGMPNNRFLAERTGGTYSTLKVQPAELEDSGVYFCASSSTGYGYTFGSGTRLTVV.

This clone was seen a single time. V is TRBV5-8 and J is TRBJ1-6, with no clear D. Trimming removed 0 bases at V and 10 bases at J, with 5 bases between. CDR1 and CDR2 (germline): SGHTS, YDEGEE. The CDR3 is 12 residues long. DNA of the CDR3: TGTGCCAGCAGCTTGGTGGGCTCACCCCTCCACTTT. Amino acids: CASSLVGSPLHF.

The V and J genes are TRBV28 and TRBJ1-6; perhaps TRBD1 as D (5 bases). The CDR3 extends over 15 amino acids. Germline V CDR1 and CDR2: MDHEN, SYDVKM. V was clipped by 3 bases and J by 7 bases, with 13 bases between them. The CDR3 sequence is CASSFSAQGNSPLHF. The CDR3 DNA reads as TGTGCCAGCAGTTTTAGTGCTCAGGGAAATTCACCCCTCCACTTT.